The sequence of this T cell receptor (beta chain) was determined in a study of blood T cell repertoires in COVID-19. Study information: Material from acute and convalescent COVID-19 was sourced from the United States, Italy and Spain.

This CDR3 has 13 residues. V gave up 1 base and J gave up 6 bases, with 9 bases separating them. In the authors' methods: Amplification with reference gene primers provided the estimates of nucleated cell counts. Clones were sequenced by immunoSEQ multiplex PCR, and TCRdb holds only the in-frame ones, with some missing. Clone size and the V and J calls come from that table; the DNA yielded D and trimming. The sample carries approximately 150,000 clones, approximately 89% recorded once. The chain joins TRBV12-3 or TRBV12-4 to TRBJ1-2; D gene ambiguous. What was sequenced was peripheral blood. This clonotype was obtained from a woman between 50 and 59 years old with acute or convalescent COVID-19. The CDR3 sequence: CASSLDGVNGYTF. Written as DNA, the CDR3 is TGTGCCAGCAGTTTAGACGGGGTTAATGGCTACACCTTC.